This record concerns one T cell receptor beta chain sequence. The entry originates in a study of blood T cell repertoires in COVID-19. Study in general: Researchers got acute and convalescent COVID-19 samples from the United States, Italy and Spain. Sample material is recorded as cDNA or gDNA derived from T cells, B-cell-depleted T cells, or PBMCs.

J gave up 3 bases and V 0 bases, and 8 bases lay outside the gene matches. The germline gives CDR1 MNHEY, CDR2 SMNVEV (reference sequence). The CDR3 is made up of 18 amino acids. Patients from Seattle were sampled longitudinally, starting during active infection. Per the original methods: Researchers report that nucleated cell counts were estimated from reference gene primer amplification. This table comes from immunoSEQ multiplex PCR, and its TCRdb copy is limited to in-frame clones, with some not included. V, J and clone size reflect that table, while D and trimming were determined from the DNA. In the table there are about 180,000 clones, approximately 83% of which are singletons.

The sequencing input was peripheral blood. This sequence was found in a woman aged 40 to 50 with COVID-19, enrolled during active disease. V is TRBV27 and J is TRBJ1-1, with 12 bases identical to TRBD1. CDR3 region: CASSLSIGDRGLDTEAFF. CDR3 coding DNA: TGTGCCAGCAGTTTATCAATAGGGGACAGGGGGCTAGACACTGAAGCTTTCTTT.